This is a list of T cell receptor beta chains from one sample in a study of T cell changes during pregnancy in multiple sclerosis. Sequencing was performed with immunoSEQ multiplex PCR; in TCRdb, only in-frame clones are kept and a portion is missing. The sample has around 56,000 clones, around 89% seen once. The source material was peripheral blood, sampled after pregnancy. These receptors originate from a female donor with multiple sclerosis, enrolled in a pregnancy study. Each CDR3 is given with its conserved first and last residue. Each record gives: clone size, V gene, D gene, J gene, CDR3 protein, CDR3 DNA. A D gene is named only where the DNA matches it firmly. Rows may omit the clone size; those that give it use once, few, many or a size class.

clone_size: -; v_call: TRBV28; d_call: TRBD1; j_call: TRBJ1-6; cdr3_aa: CASSLSMDRAVRTPLHF; cdr3_nt: TGTGCCAGCAGTTTATCCATGGACAGGGCAGTGAGGACACCCCTCCACTTT
clone_size: -; v_call: TRBV2; d_call: -; j_call: TRBJ2-5; cdr3_aa: CASNGGLGVLKETQYF; cdr3_nt: TGTGCCAGCAATGGGGGCCTTGGGGTGCTTAAAGAGACCCAGTACTTC
clone_size: -; v_call: TRBV28; d_call: -; j_call: TRBJ2-7; cdr3_aa: CASSPQAGEQYF; cdr3_nt: TGTGCCAGCAGTCCGCAGGCGGGGGAGCAGTACTTC
clone_size: -; v_call: TRBV5-1; d_call: -; j_call: TRBJ1-1; cdr3_aa: CASSLAPVVTEAFF; cdr3_nt: TGCGCCAGCAGCTTGGCTCCGGTAGTCACTGAAGCTTTCTTT
clone_size: -; v_call: TRBV5-1; d_call: -; j_call: TRBJ2-3; cdr3_aa: CASSDSTATDTQYF; cdr3_nt: TGCGCCAGCAGCGACTCGACTGCCACAGATACGCAGTATTTT
clone_size: few; v_call: TRBV4-1; d_call: TRBD2; j_call: TRBJ2-3; cdr3_aa: CASSQDGAGGADTQYF; cdr3_nt: TGCGCCAGCAGCCAAGATGGGGCGGGGGGGGCTGATACGCAGTATTTT
clone_size: -; v_call: TRBV5-6; d_call: -; j_call: TRBJ2-3; cdr3_aa: CASSFTIRFSYTDTQYF; cdr3_nt: TGTGCCAGCAGCTTCACTATTAGGTTTTCCTACACAGATACGCAGTATTTT
clone_size: once; v_call: TRBV5-1; d_call: -; j_call: TRBJ2-3; cdr3_aa: CASSLGGRGDTQYF; cdr3_nt: TGCGCCAGCAGCCTCGGGGGGCGCGGAGATACGCAGTATTTT
clone_size: few; v_call: TRBV10-3; d_call: -; j_call: TRBJ1-2; cdr3_aa: CAIKHSGDYGYTF; cdr3_nt: TGTGCCATCAAGCATTCGGGTGACTATGGCTACACCTTC
clone_size: -; v_call: TRBV9; d_call: -; j_call: TRBJ2-2; cdr3_aa: CASSVNSLGGELFF; cdr3_nt: TGTGCCAGCAGCGTAAACAGCCTGGGCGGGGAGCTGTTTTTT
clone_size: -; v_call: TRBV10-3; d_call: TRBD1; j_call: TRBJ1-5; cdr3_aa: CAISNSPGQGGQPQHF; cdr3_nt: TGTGCCATCAGCAACTCTCCGGGACAGGGCGGTCAGCCCCAGCATTTT
clone_size: -; v_call: TRBV6-5; d_call: TRBD1; j_call: TRBJ1-5; cdr3_aa: CASSYSTGDQPQHF; cdr3_nt: TGTGCCAGCAGTTACTCGACAGGGGATCAGCCCCAGCATTTT
clone_size: -; v_call: TRBV18; d_call: -; j_call: TRBJ1-1; cdr3_aa: CASSTSKGPGRTEAFF; cdr3_nt: TGTGCCAGCTCAACTTCTAAAGGTCCGGGAAGAACTGAAGCTTTCTTT
clone_size: once; v_call: TRBV14; d_call: TRBD2; j_call: TRBJ2-1; cdr3_aa: CASSQKGLPSYNEQFF; cdr3_nt: TGTGCCAGCAGCCAAAAGGGACTACCTTCCTACAATGAGCAGTTCTTC
clone_size: -; v_call: TRBV28; d_call: TRBD1; j_call: TRBJ1-2; cdr3_aa: CASSPFARDRHYGYTF; cdr3_nt: TGTGCCAGCAGTCCTTTCGCCCGGGACAGACACTATGGCTACACCTTC
clone_size: few; v_call: TRBV6-5; d_call: TRBD1; j_call: TRBJ1-3; cdr3_aa: CASRLDRGTGNTIYF; cdr3_nt: TGTGCCAGCAGACTCGACAGGGGTACTGGAAACACCATATATTTT
clone_size: -; v_call: TRBV6-4; d_call: -; j_call: TRBJ1-2; cdr3_aa: CASRQINYGYTF; cdr3_nt: TGTGCCAGCAGACAGATTAACTATGGCTACACCTTC
clone_size: -; v_call: TRBV27; d_call: -; j_call: TRBJ2-3; cdr3_aa: CASSSGSHTDTQYF; cdr3_nt: TGTGCCAGCAGTTCAGGTTCCCACACAGATACGCAGTATTTT
clone_size: few; v_call: TRBV19; d_call: TRBD1; j_call: TRBJ1-5; cdr3_aa: CASRGTGNQPQHF; cdr3_nt: TGTGCCAGTAGAGGGACAGGTAATCAGCCCCAGCATTTT
clone_size: -; v_call: TRBV2; d_call: -; j_call: TRBJ1-2; cdr3_aa: CASSQSPGQVSGYTF; cdr3_nt: TGTGCCAGCAGTCAGTCCCCGGGACAAGTATCAGGCTACACCTTC
clone_size: -; v_call: TRBV27; d_call: -; j_call: TRBJ1-6; cdr3_aa: CASSLWQGGRISPLHF; cdr3_nt: TGTGCCAGCAGTTTATGGCAGGGAGGACGTATTTCACCCCTCCACTTT
clone_size: -; v_call: TRBV7-2; d_call: TRBD2; j_call: TRBJ2-7; cdr3_aa: CASNPGGGGAHEQYF; cdr3_nt: TGTGCCAGCAACCCGGGGGGCGGGGGGGCCCACGAGCAGTACTTC
clone_size: -; v_call: TRBV18; d_call: TRBD2; j_call: TRBJ2-5; cdr3_aa: CASSPARGVRETQYF; cdr3_nt: TGTGCCAGCTCACCGGCCCGGGGGGTCCGAGAGACCCAGTACTTC
clone_size: -; v_call: TRBV14; d_call: -; j_call: TRBJ1-6; cdr3_aa: CASSLGQILGGWNSPLHF; cdr3_nt: TGTGCCAGCAGCCTAGGACAGATTTTGGGAGGGTGGAATTCACCCCTCCACTTT
clone_size: -; v_call: TRBV27; d_call: TRBD1; j_call: TRBJ1-5; cdr3_aa: CASREGPGQSFNQPQHF; cdr3_nt: TGTGCCAGCAGAGAGGGCCCGGGACAGTCCTTCAATCAGCCCCAGCATTTT
clone_size: once; v_call: TRBV7-9; d_call: TRBD2; j_call: TRBJ2-3; cdr3_aa: CASSQSGGADTQYF; cdr3_nt: TGTGCCAGCAGCCAGAGCGGGGGGGCAGATACGCAGTATTTT
clone_size: -; v_call: TRBV6-5; d_call: -; j_call: TRBJ1-5; cdr3_aa: CASSYAGIGSNQPQHF; cdr3_nt: TGTGCCAGCAGTTACGCCGGGATTGGTAGCAATCAGCCCCAGCATTTT
clone_size: -; v_call: TRBV7-9; d_call: -; j_call: TRBJ1-5; cdr3_aa: CASSLMDPGQPQHF; cdr3_nt: TGTGCCAGCAGCCTAATGGACCCGGGGCAGCCCCAGCATTTT
clone_size: -; v_call: TRBV7-8; d_call: -; j_call: TRBJ1-1; cdr3_aa: CASSLGATKRNTEAFF; cdr3_nt: TGTGCCAGCAGCTTGGGAGCAACTAAGAGGAACACTGAAGCTTTCTTT
clone_size: -; v_call: TRBV7-2; d_call: TRBD1; j_call: TRBJ2-1; cdr3_aa: CASSHDRVRGQFF; cdr3_nt: TGTGCCAGCAGCCATGACAGGGTAAGAGGGCAGTTCTTC
clone_size: -; v_call: TRBV6-1; d_call: -; j_call: TRBJ1-2; cdr3_aa: CASSPSRGGEHGYTF; cdr3_nt: TGTGCCAGCAGTCCATCGCGGGGGGGGGAACATGGCTACACCTTC
clone_size: -; v_call: TRBV2; d_call: TRBD1; j_call: TRBJ1-2; cdr3_aa: CASRADRGGGYGYTF; cdr3_nt: TGTGCCAGCAGGGCCGACAGGGGTGGAGGCTATGGCTACACCTTC
clone_size: -; v_call: TRBV4-3; d_call: TRBD1; j_call: TRBJ1-4; cdr3_aa: CASSQELQGVEEKLFF; cdr3_nt: TGCGCCAGCAGCCAAGAGCTACAGGGGGTAGAGGAAAAACTGTTTTTT
clone_size: -; v_call: TRBV6-5; d_call: TRBD1; j_call: TRBJ1-1; cdr3_aa: CASSRGQMNTEAFF; cdr3_nt: TGTGCCAGCAGTAGGGGACAGATGAACACTGAAGCTTTCTTT
clone_size: -; v_call: TRBV9; d_call: TRBD2; j_call: TRBJ2-1; cdr3_aa: CASSVIAGGFNEQFF; cdr3_nt: TGTGCCAGCAGCGTTATAGCGGGGGGGTTTAATGAGCAGTTCTTC
clone_size: -; v_call: TRBV7-3; d_call: -; j_call: TRBJ2-3; cdr3_aa: CASSLQGTTDTQYF; cdr3_nt: TGTGCCAGCAGCTTACAGGGGACCACAGATACGCAGTATTTT
clone_size: -; v_call: TRBV5-4; d_call: TRBD1; j_call: TRBJ2-7; cdr3_aa: CASSSGQGIYEQYF; cdr3_nt: TGTGCCAGCAGCTCGGGACAGGGCATCTACGAGCAGTACTTC
clone_size: -; v_call: TRBV18; d_call: -; j_call: TRBJ2-2; cdr3_aa: CASSPSGEGTELFF; cdr3_nt: TGTGCCAGCTCACCATCGGGCGAGGGGACTGAGCTGTTTTTT
clone_size: once; v_call: TRBV9; d_call: TRBD2; j_call: TRBJ2-1; cdr3_aa: CASSESGGNNEQFF; cdr3_nt: TGTGCCAGCAGCGAGAGCGGGGGCAACAATGAGCAGTTCTTC
clone_size: -; v_call: TRBV5-4; d_call: -; j_call: TRBJ2-2; cdr3_aa: CASSRNRVSNTGELFF; cdr3_nt: TGTGCCAGCAGCCGAAACAGGGTATCGAACACCGGGGAGCTGTTTTTT
clone_size: -; v_call: TRBV29-1; d_call: -; j_call: TRBJ2-7; cdr3_aa: CSVEVLGGLGSYEQYF; cdr3_nt: TGCAGCGTTGAAGTACTGGGGGGTTTAGGTTCCTACGAGCAGTACTTC
clone_size: -; v_call: TRBV1; d_call: -; j_call: TRBJ1-1; cdr3_aa: CTSSRLTGPTADTEAFF; cdr3_nt: TGCACCAGCAGCCGTTTGACAGGCCCCACCGCGGACACTGAAGCTTTCTTT
clone_size: -; v_call: TRBV13; d_call: -; j_call: TRBJ2-3; cdr3_aa: CASSRAASTDTQYF; cdr3_nt: TGTGCCAGCAGCAGAGCGGCTAGCACAGATACGCAGTATTTT
clone_size: -; v_call: TRBV5-1; d_call: TRBD1; j_call: TRBJ2-3; cdr3_aa: CASSLLGDRYTDTQYF; cdr3_nt: TGCGCCAGCAGCTTGTTGGGGGACAGATACACAGATACGCAGTATTTT
clone_size: -; v_call: TRBV9; d_call: -; j_call: TRBJ1-2; cdr3_aa: CASSVNTGRVTF; cdr3_nt: TGTGCCAGCAGCGTAAACACAGGGCGGGTCACCTTC
clone_size: -; v_call: TRBV28; d_call: -; j_call: TRBJ1-2; cdr3_aa: CASSLSRRGGYTF; cdr3_nt: TGTGCCAGCAGTTTAAGTCGACGAGGCGGCTACACCTTC
clone_size: once; v_call: TRBV7-9; d_call: -; j_call: TRBJ1-1; cdr3_aa: CAGRSDSGVTEAFF; cdr3_nt: TGTGCCGGTCGATCGGACAGCGGCGTCACTGAAGCTTTCTTT
clone_size: -; v_call: TRBV9; d_call: TRBD2; j_call: TRBJ2-7; cdr3_aa: CASSVYGGESDEQYF; cdr3_nt: TGTGCCAGCAGCGTATACGGGGGGGAGTCCGACGAGCAGTACTTC
clone_size: -; v_call: TRBV5-1; d_call: -; j_call: TRBJ2-1; cdr3_aa: CASSLSGSYNEQFF; cdr3_nt: TGCGCCAGCAGCTTAAGCGGCTCCTACAATGAGCAGTTCTTC
clone_size: -; v_call: TRBV28; d_call: TRBD1; j_call: TRBJ2-7; cdr3_aa: CASDPGQTNEQYF; cdr3_nt: TGTGCCAGTGACCCGGGACAGACCAACGAGCAGTACTTC
clone_size: -; v_call: TRBV7-8; d_call: -; j_call: TRBJ1-6; cdr3_aa: CASSYYRVNSPLHF; cdr3_nt: TGTGCCAGCAGCTACTACAGGGTTAATTCACCCCTCCACTTT